This T cell receptor beta chain stems from a study of blood T cell repertoires in COVID-19. Method: immunoSEQ multiplex PCR; TCRdb's copy keeps in-frame clones and lacks some. The profile shows about 160,000 clones, roughly 84% of them singletons. The clonotype was recovered from a man between 40 and 49 years old with acute or convalescent COVID-19. Source material: peripheral blood.

CDR3 amino acids: CASSPQGALGPQHF. The CDR3 region has the DNA TGTGCCAGCAGTCCACAGGGGGCCCTAGGTCCCCAGCATTTT. V is TRBV6-6 and J is TRBJ1-5; TRBD1 agrees at 9 bases. CDR1 is MNHNY, CDR2 SVGAGI, per germline (reference sequence). The CDR3 is made up of 14 amino acids. The V and J ends lost 5 bases and 10 bases, in that order; junction bases with no gene match: 9.